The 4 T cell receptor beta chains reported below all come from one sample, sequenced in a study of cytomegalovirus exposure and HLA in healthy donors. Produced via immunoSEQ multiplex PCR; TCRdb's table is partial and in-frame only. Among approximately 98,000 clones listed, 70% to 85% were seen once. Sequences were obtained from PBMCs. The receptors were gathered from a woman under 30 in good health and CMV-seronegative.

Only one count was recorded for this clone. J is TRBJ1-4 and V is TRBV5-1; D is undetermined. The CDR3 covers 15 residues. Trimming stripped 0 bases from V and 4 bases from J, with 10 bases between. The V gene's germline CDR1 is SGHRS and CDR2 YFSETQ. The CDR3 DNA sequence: TGCGCCAGCAGCTTGGCAGGCCCTTATAATGAAAAACTGTTTTTT. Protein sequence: CASSLAGPYNEKLFF.

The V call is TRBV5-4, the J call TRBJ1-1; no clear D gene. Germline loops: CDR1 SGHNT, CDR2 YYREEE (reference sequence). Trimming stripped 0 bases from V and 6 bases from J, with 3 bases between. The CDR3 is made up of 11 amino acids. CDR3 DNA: TGTGCCAGCAGCTTGGGCGCTGAAGCTTTCTTT. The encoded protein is CASSLGAEAFF. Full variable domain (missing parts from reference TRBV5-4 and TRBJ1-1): ETGVTQSPTHLIKTRGQQVTLRCSSQSGHNTVSWYQQALGQGPQFIFQYYREEENGRGNFPPRFSGLQFPNYSSELNVNALELDDSALYLCASSLGAEAFFGQGTRLTVV.

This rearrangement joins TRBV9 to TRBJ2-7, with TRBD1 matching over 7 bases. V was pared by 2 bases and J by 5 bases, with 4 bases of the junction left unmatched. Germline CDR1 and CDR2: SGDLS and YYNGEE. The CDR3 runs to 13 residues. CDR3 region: CASSVSGTDEQYF. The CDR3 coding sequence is TGTGCCAGCAGCGTTTCCGGGACAGACGAGCAGTACTTC.

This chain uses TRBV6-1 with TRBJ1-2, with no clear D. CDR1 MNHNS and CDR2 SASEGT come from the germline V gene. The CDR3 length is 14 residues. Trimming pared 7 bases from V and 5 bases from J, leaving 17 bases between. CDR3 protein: CASNNRDSPYGYTF. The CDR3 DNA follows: TGTGCCAGCAATAACAGAGATTCGCCTTATGGCTACACCTTC.